This record looks at one T cell receptor beta chain sequence and its context. These data come from a study of blood T cell repertoires in COVID-19. At the level of the study: Samples of COVID-19 (acute and convalescent) were obtained from the United States, Italy and Spain. T cells, B-cell-depleted T cells, or PBMCs provided the cDNA or gDNA that served as material.

With 3 bases removed from V and 0 bases from J, the gap between germline ends came to 12 bases. The CDR3 is 16 residues long. CDR1 and CDR2 (germline): SGHAT, FQNNGV. Methods used by the authors: Researchers report that nucleated cell counts were estimated from reference gene primer amplification. Measured with immunoSEQ multiplex PCR; TCRdb has only the in-frame clones, and not every one. D and trimming come from the DNA, and the V and J calls and clone size come from that table. This table holds around 150,000 clones, roughly 74% found once. The source is a woman of 80 years or more with acute or convalescent COVID-19. V usage is TRBV11-2 and J usage is TRBJ2-1, with D possibly being TRBD2 (6 bases). Sequencing input: peripheral blood. This CDR3 reads CASSFTGGSSYNEQFF. In nucleotides, the CDR3 is TGTGCCAGCAGCTTCACTGGGGGGAGCTCCTACAATGAGCAGTTCTTC.